This TCR beta chain was documented in a study of T cells in localized non-small cell lung cancer (dated by TCRdb to the early 2020s). As for the study more broadly: T cell repertoires of about 240 early-stage NSCLC patients were analyzed, with tumors being compared against uninvolved tumor-adjacent lungs. The mean age of the NSCLC patients was under 70 years, with 120 to 150 men and 85 to 110 women. All 240 or so NSCLC patients in the cohort were treatment-naive and had localized lung tumors that were resected. The paper as a whole reports these results and caveats: The highest T cell clonality was observed in uninvolved tumor-adjacent lung, where clonality exceeded that of tumor, suggesting that antigenic responses were more focused in uninvolved tumor-adjacent lung. Because of the exploratory design, TCR variables were selected using unadjusted p-values without false-discovery rate correction. Longer overall survival was associated with higher blood T cell density, whereas shorter survival was associated with higher adjacent-lung clonality. A median of roughly 60 of the top 100 tumor clones were detected in paired uninvolved adjacent lung, and 28 of these tumor clones were also found among the top 100 clones of the paired uninvolved adjacent lung. Because multi-region tumor sequencing was not done, intratumor heterogeneity could not be ruled out.

V loses 1 base at its end and J loses 1 base; junction bases beyond the gene matches: 9. From the cysteine up to the phenylalanine, the CDR3 has a length of 17 residues. Here the CDR3 DNA is all that survives: 51 bases in frame from base 1. CDR1 and CDR2 are read off the germline V gene as SGHNT and YENEEA. At diagnosis, peripheral blood, uninvolved tumor-adjacent lung and tumor were collected and were preserved as a mix of fresh-frozen and FFPE material. For TCR repertoire profiling, blood samples were analyzed in the form of peripheral blood mononuclear cells. As for this clone: Its antigen is still unknown. No qualities accompany the bases; no much larger clone lies one base away.

TCR beta CDR3 regions were sequenced from DNA using the immunoSEQ Assay. The paper's processing steps were these. To compute T cell density, TCR beta template counts were normalized to usable DNA, which was estimated by amplifying housekeeping genes. Richness was estimated with the preseqR package, extrapolating to 400,000 templates for PBMC samples and 120,000 templates for tissue samples. Clonality was defined by subtracting Pielou's evenness from one. To identify tissue-enriched TCRs, differential abundance testing was run on productive amino-acid clonotypes with a minimum total count of 5 and an alpha of 0.1. Repertoire overlap between compartments was quantified with the Jaccard Index and Morisita Overlap Index. TCR beta CDR3s were clustered by GLIPH together with public tetramer-defined viral CDR3s, and at least three viral sequences plus V-gene enrichment were required for viral motifs. This is the immuneACCESS table as TCRdb keeps it, with only in-frame sequences that have V and J called. A part of the clones is gone; compared with another copy, unresolved V genes explain less than half, and the rest is unexplained. V, J and clone size reflect that table, while D and trimming were determined from the DNA. The sample table shows roughly 24,000 clones, and roughly 90% are seen once. The ten largest clonotypes hold over 0.95% of the sample.

Source: peripheral blood, taken before any cancer treatment. This receptor was taken from a woman aged 35-70 years with stage I lung adenocarcinoma. The sequence joins TRBV11-3 to TRBJ1-1; TRBD1 agrees with 7 junctional bases. The CDR3 region: CASSLGRWGQQNTEAFF. The nucleotide sequence reads TGTGCCAGCAGCTTAGGAAGGTGGGGACAGCAGAACACTGAAGCTTTCTTT.